The entry below describes one TCR beta chain. Its antigen is still unknown. The sample comes from a study of early T cells in non-severe SARS-CoV-2 infection. In the study overall: The sequenced material was bulk RNA from unsorted whole blood, and its chains were unpaired. Study findings and constraints: VDJdb matches were skewed toward anti-spike CD8 T cell responses.

Attachment of unique molecular identifiers was made to individual cDNA molecules. TCRdb used MiXCR to reprocess the 5' RACE reads, holding one entry per CDR3 protein. The sample holds over 70,000 distinct CDR3 sequences, about 15% seen once. This CDR3 is 16 amino acids long. From germline, CDR1 is LNHDA and CDR2 SQIVND (reference sequence). V lost 5 bases, J lost 3 bases, and 9 bases stayed unmatched. This sequence originates from an adult who was a healthcare worker with PCR-confirmed SARS-CoV-2 infection or an uninfected control (not recorded which). The sample consisted of whole blood, taken at baseline. The rearrangement joins TRBV19 to TRBJ2-7; TRBD2 agrees at 11 bases. The CDR3 DNA reads as TGTGCCAGTAGTTTAAGCGGGACTAGCGGAATCTACGAGCAGTACTTC. It encodes CASSLSGTSGIYEQYF.